This TCR beta chain was sequenced in a study of beta chain features in type 1 diabetes. Study-level background: Patients were similar to healthy donors in age and gender (as well as in cell yields). Sorted cells numbering 107,917,701 were examined across all samples. Points from the study as a whole: TCRB CDR3s were moderately but significantly shorter in Type 1 diabetes patients in all four CD4+ subsets. PCR might pick shorter templates more often, in the same way for patients and controls.

As for this clone: Its target is unknown.

Expressed TCRB transcripts were sequenced because the entire RNA isolate underwent reverse transcription. TCRdb's table, derived via immunoSEQ multiplex PCR, lists solely in-frame clones and lacks some. The data contain 130,000 or so clones, approximately 9% of them seen just once; the ten biggest clones take up approximately 0.7%. Based on CD45RO/CCR7/CD25/CD127/CD95/CD27, CD4+ regulatory, stem cell-like memory, naive and central memory cells were sorted. Sequenced sample: central memory CD4+ T cells from blood. This sequence originates from a man younger than 45 with type 1 diabetes.

This CDR3 is CATSGQGGGNTIYF. DNA for the CDR3: TGTGCCACCAGCGGACAGGGGGGCGGAAACACCATATATTTT. The V gene is TRBV15, the J gene TRBJ1-3, with 10 nucleotides matching TRBD1. The CDR3 totals 14 residues. Losses at the gene ends were 5 bases for V and 4 bases for J; bases not matched to a gene: 2. Germline CDR1 reads LNHNV; CDR2 reads YYDKDF (reference sequence).